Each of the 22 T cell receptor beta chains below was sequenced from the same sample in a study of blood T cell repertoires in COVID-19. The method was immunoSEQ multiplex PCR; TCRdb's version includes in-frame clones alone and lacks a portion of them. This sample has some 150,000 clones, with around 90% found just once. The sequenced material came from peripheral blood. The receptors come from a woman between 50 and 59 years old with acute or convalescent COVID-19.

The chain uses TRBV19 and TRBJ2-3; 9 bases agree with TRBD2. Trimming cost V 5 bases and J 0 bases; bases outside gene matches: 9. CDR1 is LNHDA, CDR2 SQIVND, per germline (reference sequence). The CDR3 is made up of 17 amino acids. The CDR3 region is CASSARVAGDSTDTQYF. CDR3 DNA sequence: TGTGCCAGTAGTGCCCGGGTAGCGGGGGATAGCACAGATACGCAGTATTTT. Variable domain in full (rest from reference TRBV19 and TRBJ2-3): DGGITQSPKYLFRKEGQNVTLSCEQNLNHDAMYWYRQDPGQGLRLIYYSQIVNDFQKGDIAEGYSVSREKKESFPLTVTSAQKNPTAFYLCASSARVAGDSTDTQYFGPGTRLTVL.

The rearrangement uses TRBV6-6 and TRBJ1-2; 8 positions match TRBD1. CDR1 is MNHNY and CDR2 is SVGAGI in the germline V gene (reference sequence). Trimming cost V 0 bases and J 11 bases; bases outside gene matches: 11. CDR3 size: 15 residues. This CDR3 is CASSYSGRQGAEYTF. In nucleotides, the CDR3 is TGTGCCAGCAGTTACTCGGGGCGGCAGGGGGCGGAATACACCTTC.

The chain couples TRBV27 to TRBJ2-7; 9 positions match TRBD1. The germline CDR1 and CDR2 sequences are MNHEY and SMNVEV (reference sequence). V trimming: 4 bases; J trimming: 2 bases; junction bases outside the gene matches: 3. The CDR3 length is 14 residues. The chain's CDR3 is CASSSGTGPYEQYF. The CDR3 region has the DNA TGTGCCAGCAGTTCCGGGACAGGGCCCTACGAGCAGTACTTC.

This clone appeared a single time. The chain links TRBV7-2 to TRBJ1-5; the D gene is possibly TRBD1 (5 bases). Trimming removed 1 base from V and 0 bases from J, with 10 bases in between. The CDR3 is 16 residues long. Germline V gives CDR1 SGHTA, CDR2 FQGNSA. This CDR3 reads CASSLEGTYSNQPQHF. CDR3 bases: TGTGCCAGCAGCTTAGAAGGGACTTATAGCAATCAGCCCCAGCATTTT.

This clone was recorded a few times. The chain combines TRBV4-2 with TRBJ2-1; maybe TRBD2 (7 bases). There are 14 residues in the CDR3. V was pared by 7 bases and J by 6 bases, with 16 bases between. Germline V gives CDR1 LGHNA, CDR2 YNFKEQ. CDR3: CASTLSRGGNEQFF. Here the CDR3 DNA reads TGTGCCAGCACCCTTTCGAGGGGGGGCAATGAGCAGTTCTTC.

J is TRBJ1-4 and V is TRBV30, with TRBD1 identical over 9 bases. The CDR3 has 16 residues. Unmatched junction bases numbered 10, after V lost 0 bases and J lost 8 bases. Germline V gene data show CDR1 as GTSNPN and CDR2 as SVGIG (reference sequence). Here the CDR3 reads CAWSVYRGQGLEKLFF. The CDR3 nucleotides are TGTGCCTGGAGTGTATATAGGGGACAGGGTTTAGAAAAACTGTTTTTT.

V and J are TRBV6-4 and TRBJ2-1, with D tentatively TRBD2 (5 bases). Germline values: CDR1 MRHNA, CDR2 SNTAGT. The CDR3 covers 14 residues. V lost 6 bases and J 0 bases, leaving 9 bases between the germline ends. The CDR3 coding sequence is TGTGCCAGCAGCGGGGAGAGCTCCTACAATGAGCAGTTCTTC. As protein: CASSGESSYNEQFF.

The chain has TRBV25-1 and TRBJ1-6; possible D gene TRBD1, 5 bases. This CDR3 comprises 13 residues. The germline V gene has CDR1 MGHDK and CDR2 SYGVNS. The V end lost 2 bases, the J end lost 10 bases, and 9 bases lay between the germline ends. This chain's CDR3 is CASSEIQGSPLHF. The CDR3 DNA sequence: TGTGCCAGCAGTGAAATCCAGGGCTCACCCCTCCACTTT.

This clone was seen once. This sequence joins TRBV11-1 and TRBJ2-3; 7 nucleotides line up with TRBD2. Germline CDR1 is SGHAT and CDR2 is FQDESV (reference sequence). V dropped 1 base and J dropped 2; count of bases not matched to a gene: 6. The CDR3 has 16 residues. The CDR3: CASSLEGLAVTDTQYF. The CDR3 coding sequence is TGTGCCAGCAGCTTAGAGGGGCTAGCGGTCACAGATACGCAGTATTTT.

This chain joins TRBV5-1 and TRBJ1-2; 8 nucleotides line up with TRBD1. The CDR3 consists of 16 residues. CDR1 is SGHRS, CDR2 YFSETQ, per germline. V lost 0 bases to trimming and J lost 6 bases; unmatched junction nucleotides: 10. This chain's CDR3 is CASSLGLGTGFDGYTF. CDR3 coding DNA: TGCGCCAGCAGCTTGGGGTTAGGGACAGGTTTTGATGGCTACACCTTC.

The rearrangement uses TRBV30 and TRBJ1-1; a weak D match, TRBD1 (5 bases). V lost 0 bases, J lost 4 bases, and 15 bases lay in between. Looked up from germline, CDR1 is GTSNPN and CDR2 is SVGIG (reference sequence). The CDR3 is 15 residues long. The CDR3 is CAWSVLPSGGTEAFF. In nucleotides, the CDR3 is TGTGCCTGGAGTGTATTGCCCTCCGGGGGCACTGAAGCTTTCTTT.

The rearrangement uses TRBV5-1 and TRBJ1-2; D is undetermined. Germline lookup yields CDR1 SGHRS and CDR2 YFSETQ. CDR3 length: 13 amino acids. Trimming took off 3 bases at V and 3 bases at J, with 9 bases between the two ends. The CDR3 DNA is TGCGCCAGCAGCTCTGCGGTGGACTATGGCTACACCTTC. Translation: CASSSAVDYGYTF.

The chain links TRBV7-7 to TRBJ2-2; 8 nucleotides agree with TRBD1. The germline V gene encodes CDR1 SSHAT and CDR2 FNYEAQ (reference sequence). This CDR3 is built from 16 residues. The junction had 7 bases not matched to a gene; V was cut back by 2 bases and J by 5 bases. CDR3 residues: CASSLSRTGKTGELFF. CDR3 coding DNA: TGTGCCAGCAGCTTATCCCGGACAGGGAAAACCGGGGAGCTGTTTTTT.

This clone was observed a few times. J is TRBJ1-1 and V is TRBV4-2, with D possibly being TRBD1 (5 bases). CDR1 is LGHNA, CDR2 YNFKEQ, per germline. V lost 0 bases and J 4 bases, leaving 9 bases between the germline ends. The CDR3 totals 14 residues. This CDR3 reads CASSQDQGSTEAFF. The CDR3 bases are TGTGCCAGCAGCCAAGATCAGGGCTCCACTGAAGCTTTCTTT.

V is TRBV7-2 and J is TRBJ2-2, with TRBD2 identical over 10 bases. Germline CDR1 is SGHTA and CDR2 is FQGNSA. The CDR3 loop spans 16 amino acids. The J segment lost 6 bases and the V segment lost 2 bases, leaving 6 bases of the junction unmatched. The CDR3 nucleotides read TGTGCCAGCAGCTTACGGCTAGCGGGAGAAGCCGGGGAGCTGTTTTTT. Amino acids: CASSLRLAGEAGELFF.

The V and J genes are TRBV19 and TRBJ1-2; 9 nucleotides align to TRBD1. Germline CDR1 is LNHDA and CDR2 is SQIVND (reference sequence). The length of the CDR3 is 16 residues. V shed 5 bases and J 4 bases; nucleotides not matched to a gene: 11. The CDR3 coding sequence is TGTGCCAGTAGTGTATCCGGGACAGGGAATGGCTATGGCTACACCTTC. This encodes CASSVSGTGNGYGYTF.

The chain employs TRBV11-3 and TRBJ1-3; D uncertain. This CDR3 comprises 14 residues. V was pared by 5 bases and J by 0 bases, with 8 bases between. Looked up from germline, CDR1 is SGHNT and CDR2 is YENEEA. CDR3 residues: CASSPTPSGNTIYF. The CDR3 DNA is TGTGCCAGCAGCCCGACACCCTCTGGAAACACCATATATTTT.

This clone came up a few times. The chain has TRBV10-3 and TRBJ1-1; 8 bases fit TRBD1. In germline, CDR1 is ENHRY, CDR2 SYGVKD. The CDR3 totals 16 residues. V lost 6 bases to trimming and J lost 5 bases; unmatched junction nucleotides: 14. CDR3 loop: CAIRDGQGSTTTEAFF. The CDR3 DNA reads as TGTGCCATCAGGGACGGACAGGGATCCACAACTACTGAAGCTTTCTTT.

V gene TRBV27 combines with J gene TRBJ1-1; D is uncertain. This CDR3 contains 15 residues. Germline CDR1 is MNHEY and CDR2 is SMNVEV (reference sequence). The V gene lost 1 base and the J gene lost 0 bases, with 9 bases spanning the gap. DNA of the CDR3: TGTGCCAGCAGTTTATTACCCAGGATGAACACTGAAGCTTTCTTT. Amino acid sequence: CASSLLPRMNTEAFF.

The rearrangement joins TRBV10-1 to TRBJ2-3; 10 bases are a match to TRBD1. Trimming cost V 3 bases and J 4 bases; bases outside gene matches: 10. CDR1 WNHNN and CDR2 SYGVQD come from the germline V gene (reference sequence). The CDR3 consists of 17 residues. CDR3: CASSDSRDRGFSDTQYF. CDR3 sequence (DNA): TGCGCCAGCAGTGACAGCCGGGACAGGGGTTTCTCAGATACGCAGTATTTT.

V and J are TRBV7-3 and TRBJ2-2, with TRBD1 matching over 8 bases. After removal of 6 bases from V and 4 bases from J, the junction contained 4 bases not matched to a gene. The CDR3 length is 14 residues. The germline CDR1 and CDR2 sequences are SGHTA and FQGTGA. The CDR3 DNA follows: TGTGCCAGCAGTCCGACAGGGGTCACCGGGGAGCTGTTTTTT. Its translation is CASSPTGVTGELFF.

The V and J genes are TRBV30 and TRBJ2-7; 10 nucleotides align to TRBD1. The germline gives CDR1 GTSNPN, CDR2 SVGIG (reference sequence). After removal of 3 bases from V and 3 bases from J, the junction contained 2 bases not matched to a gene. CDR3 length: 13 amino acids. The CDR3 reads CAWSGTGDYEQYF. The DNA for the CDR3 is TGTGCCTGGAGCGGGACAGGGGACTACGAGCAGTACTTC.